A single sample gave rise to the 3 T cell receptor beta chains below, sequenced in a study of blood T cell repertoires in COVID-19. Sequencing used immunoSEQ multiplex PCR; TCRdb keeps in-frame clones, though not all of them. The table lists tens of thousands of clones, roughly 90% of them singletons. Material: peripheral blood. Receptors were obtained from a man aged 25 to 45 with acute or convalescent COVID-19.

The rearrangement uses TRBV3-1 (or the pseudogene TRBV3-2) and TRBJ2-7, with 9 bases aligning to TRBD2. Germline V CDR1 and CDR2: LGHDT, YNNKEL (reference sequence). CDR3 length: 15 amino acids. V shed 4 bases, J shed 2 bases, and the junction held 6 bases outside the gene matches. The CDR3 region has the DNA TGTGCCAGCAGCCCAGGACTAGCGTCAACCTACGAGCAGTACTTC. Translating gives CASSPGLASTYEQYF.

V and J are TRBV11-1 and TRBJ2-7; 8 nucleotides align to TRBD2. Per the germline V gene, CDR1 is SGHAT and CDR2 is FQDESV (reference sequence). V shed 5 bases and J 3 bases; nucleotides not matched to a gene: 6. CDR3 length equals 14 residues. The CDR3 sequence: CASSRAGVVYEQYF. The CDR3 DNA is TGTGCCAGCAGCAGAGCGGGAGTAGTCTACGAGCAGTACTTC. Filled out from reference TRBV11-1 and TRBJ2-7, the complete variable domain reads EAEVAQSPRYKITEKSQAVAFWCDPISGHATLYWYRQILGQGPELLVQFQDESVVDDSQLPKDRFSAERLKGVDSTLKIQPAELGDSAMYLCASSRAGVVYEQYFGPGTRLTVT.

V usage is TRBV27 and J usage is TRBJ2-3; D remains unclear. Germline assignment: CDR1 MNHEY and CDR2 SMNVEV (reference sequence). Between the trimmed V and J ends, which lost 5 bases and 9 bases, there was a span of 15 bases. There are 13 residues in the CDR3. CDR3 DNA sequence: TGTGCCAGCAGTCCCCGGTTTCTTGAGACGCAGTATTTT. Translation: CASSPRFLETQYF.